Included here is one T cell receptor beta chain sequence, with context. Its antigen is currently unknown. This entry belongs to a study of cytomegalovirus exposure and HLA in healthy donors. PCR involved 60 Vbeta and 13 Jbeta primers. Data came from immunoSEQ multiplex PCR; TCRdb stores just in-frame clones and leaves some out. Of about 93,000 clones listed, over 75% are singletons. Regarding donors, all were healthy bone marrow donors. Whole-study results and caveats: Exclusion as indistinguishable affected some V segments, including TRBV6-2 and TRBV6-3. In an earlier analysis, productive rearrangement rates for most beta V segments clustered near 87% or 30%. One variant, a missense change in DCLRE1C, was linked in a later analysis to TCR beta V- and J-gene trimming.

The V gene's germline CDR1 is SNHLY and CDR2 FYNNEI. Losses at the gene ends were 4 bases for V and 5 bases for J; bases not matched to a gene: 5. The CDR3 contains 15 residues. The TCR originated in a man aged 45-60 years in good health and CMV-seronegative. The sequencing sample was made of PBMCs. This sequence joins TRBV2 and TRBJ2-7; 13 bases match TRBD2. CDR3 DNA sequence: TGTGCCAGCAGTGTCGGGACTAGCGGGACCCACGAGCAGTACTTC. Translated, it gives CASSVGTSGTHEQYF.